The 2 T cell receptor beta chains presented below share a single source sample, sequenced in a study of cytomegalovirus exposure and HLA in healthy donors. In the PCR, 60 Vbeta and 13 Jbeta primers were used. The data were produced by immunoSEQ multiplex PCR, yet TCRdb's version contains in-frame clones alone and is incomplete. The repertoire holds under 200,000 clones, with roughly 80% as singletons. Source material: PBMCs. All receptors come from a woman aged 40 to 50 in good health and CMV-seropositive.

The chain combines TRBV9 with TRBJ1-1; TRBD1 aligns across 8 bases. This CDR3 region has 14 residues. Germline-derived CDR1 and CDR2 are SGDLS and YYNGEE. With V trimmed by 6 bases and J by 1 base, 5 bases remained unmatched. CDR3 protein: CASTIGTGNTEAFF. In nucleotides, the CDR3 is TGTGCCAGCACCATAGGGACAGGGAACACTGAAGCTTTCTTT. Based on the CDR3 plus reference TRBV9 and TRBJ1-1, the full variable domain is DSGVTQTPKHLITATGQRVTLRCSPRSGDLSVYWYQQSLDQGLQFLIQYYNGEERAKGNILERFSAQQFPDLHSELNLSSLELGDSALYFCASTIGTGNTEAFFGQGTRLTVV.

The chain employs TRBV27 and TRBJ2-7; a weak D match, TRBD1 (6 bases). Germline CDR1 MNHEY, CDR2 SMNVEV (reference sequence). Trimming pared 8 bases from V and 2 bases from J, leaving 22 bases between. The CDR3 covers 16 residues. CDR3 coding DNA: TGTGCCAGCTTGCCCCGTACAGGGAGTTTCACCTACGAGCAGTACTTC. Residues: CASLPRTGSFTYEQYF.